The clone carrying this T cell receptor beta chain occurred a few times. V lost 5 bases and J lost 1, with 15 bases in between. The CDR3 has 16 residues. Looked up from germline, CDR1 is SGHVS and CDR2 is FQNEAQ. This sample stems from a study of cytomegalovirus exposure and HLA in healthy donors. PCR amplification relied on 60 Vbeta primers (plus 13 Jbeta primers). The data were produced by immunoSEQ multiplex PCR, yet TCRdb's version contains in-frame clones alone and is incomplete. The table records under 150,000 clones, 80% to 90% of them present only once. The J gene is TRBJ1-5, the V gene TRBV7-8; unclear D gene. What was sequenced was PBMCs. The sequence derives from a middle-aged woman in good health and CMV-seropositive. The CDR3 protein is CASSASSVVSNQPQHF. CDR3 nucleotides: TGTGCCAGCAGCGCCTCCTCGGTGGTCAGCAATCAGCCCCAGCATTTT.